This is a list of T cell receptor beta chains from one sample in a study of T cell responses to AZD1222 COVID-19 vaccine. Clones were sequenced by immunoSEQ multiplex PCR, and TCRdb holds only the in-frame ones, with some missing. The sample lists around 70,000 clones; around nine tenths were seen once. The sample was peripheral blood, taken 28 days after the second AZD1222 dose. The source of these receptors is an adult who received the AZD1222 COVID-19 vaccine. Both conserved end residues are trimmed from each CDR3.

TRBV7-8,TRBJ1-6,11,ASSLGPHSPLH
TRBV27,TRBJ1-5,14,ASSSSDTGRNQPQH
TRBV19,TRBJ2-3,12,ASMTGAGTDTQY